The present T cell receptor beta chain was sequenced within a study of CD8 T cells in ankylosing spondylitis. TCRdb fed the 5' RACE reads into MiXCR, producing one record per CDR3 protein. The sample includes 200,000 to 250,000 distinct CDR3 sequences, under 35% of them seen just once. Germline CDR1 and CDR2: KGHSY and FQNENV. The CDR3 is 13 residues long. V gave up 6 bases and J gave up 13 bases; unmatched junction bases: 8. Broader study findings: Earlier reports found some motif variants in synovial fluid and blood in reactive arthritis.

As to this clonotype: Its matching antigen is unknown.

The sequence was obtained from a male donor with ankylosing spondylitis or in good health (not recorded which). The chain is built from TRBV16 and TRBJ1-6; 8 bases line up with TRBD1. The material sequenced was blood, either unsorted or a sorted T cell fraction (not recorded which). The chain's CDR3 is CASRLRGPGPLHF. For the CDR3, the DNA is TGTGCCAGCAGACTCAGGGGGCCAGGTCCCCTCCACTTT.